The clone carrying this TCR beta chain has a single count. The same CDR3 is also encoded by other DNA sequences in this sample. This sample is drawn from a study of TIL therapy for anti-PD-1-resistant metastatic lung cancer. Stated time point: pre-treatment sample, taken before nivolumab and TIL therapy. Pleural nodules or supraclavicular lymph nodes made up most of the excised metastases sampled. Sequencing used immunoSEQ v3. Some clones are missing from TCRdb's copy, which holds only in-frame ones; the method was immunoSEQ multiplex PCR. The sample includes under 8,000 clones, roughly 67% of them seen just once. Trimming shortened V by 1 base and J by 4 bases, and 7 bases separated the two germline ends. The CDR3 has 13 amino acids.

The chain has TRBV12-3 or TRBV12-4 and TRBJ1-1, with D hard to call. The sequence derives from a person aged 25 to 85 with non-small cell lung cancer. Specimen: tumor tissue, collected at baseline. This chain's CDR3 is CASSLVQLTEAFF. CDR3 nucleotide sequence: TGTGCCAGCAGTTTAGTACAGCTCACTGAAGCTTTCTTT.